These 20 T cell receptor beta chains came from one sample sequenced in a study of Ad26.COV2.S vaccination and SARS-CoV-2 variants. Treatment described: approximately 18 received Ad26.COV2.S at low or high dose, single or two shots; about 5 received placebo; per-sample allocation not given. Samples were taken on day 63 after the first vaccine or placebo injection. Here immunoSEQ multiplex PCR was the method, and the copy in TCRdb shows in-frame clones only, minus some. Among approximately 460,000 clones listed, 80% to 90% were seen once. The material was peripheral blood, obtained in a trial of Ad26.COV2.S vaccine versus placebo. The receptors derive from a person between 18 and 60 years old who received the Ad26.COV2.S COVID-19 vaccine or a placebo.

This clone was seen just once. V gene TRBV2 combines with J gene TRBJ1-2, with D perhaps TRBD1 (5 bases). This CDR3 has 12 residues. Germline loops: CDR1 SNHLY, CDR2 FYNNEI. V lost 7 bases and J lost 8, with 14 bases in between. CDR3 sequence: CASTRGVGGYTF. The CDR3 region has the DNA TGTGCCAGCACGCGGGGGGTGGGCGGCTACACCTTC. The entire variable domain, with the rest obtained from reference TRBV2 and TRBJ1-2, is as follows: EPEVTQTPSHQVTQMGQEVILRCVPISNHLYFYWYRQILGQKVEFLVSFYNNEISEKSEIFDDQFSVERPDGSNFTLKIRSTKLEDSAMYFCASTRGVGGYTFGSGTRLTVV.

This clone came up a few times. The J gene is TRBJ1-5, the V gene TRBV24-1; D gene uncertain. Germline V gene sequence: CDR1 KGHDR, CDR2 SFDVKD. This CDR3 has 15 residues. V gave up 3 bases and J gave up 7 bases, with 15 bases separating them. CDR3 coding DNA: TGTGCCACCAGTGATGCGGTGCACAAGGACCAGCCCCAGCATTTT. Amino acid sequence: CATSDAVHKDQPQHF.

V gene TRBV3-1 (or the pseudogene TRBV3-2) combines with J gene TRBJ2-1; the D call may be TRBD1 or TRBD2 (6 bases each). Deletions cut 4 bases from V and 9 bases from J, with 13 bases between. This CDR3 comprises 13 residues. Germline V gene lookup returns CDR1 LGHDT and CDR2 YNNKEL (reference sequence). Here the CDR3 reads CASSRPGAIEQFF. The CDR3 DNA sequence: TGTGCCAGCAGCCGGCCGGGGGCAATTGAGCAGTTCTTC.

The genes are TRBV4-1 and TRBJ1-1; D remains ambiguous. CDR3 length: 13 amino acids. The V end lost 2 bases, the J end lost 5 bases, and 9 bases lay between the germline ends. Germline V gene lookup returns CDR1 MGHRA and CDR2 YSYEKL. DNA of the CDR3: TGCGCCAGCAGCCAACAGAGGGAGACTGAAGCTTTCTTT. It encodes CASSQQRETEAFF.

The V call is TRBV4-2, the J call TRBJ1-5; D is undetermined. Trimming took 0 bases from V and 3 from J, leaving 6 bases between them. This CDR3 comprises 14 residues. Germline loops: CDR1 LGHNA, CDR2 YNFKEQ. The DNA for the CDR3 is TGTGCCAGCAGCCAAGACCCAGACAATCAGCCCCAGCATTTT. It is translated as CASSQDPDNQPQHF.

The chain recombines TRBV5-5 with TRBJ1-2; D unresolved. Germline-derived CDR1 and CDR2 are SGHKS and YYEKEE (reference sequence). The germline V and J ends were trimmed by 2 bases and 3 bases, with 8 bases remaining between them. The CDR3 runs 13 residues. The CDR3 nucleotides read TGTGCCAGCAGCTTTACGGATGACTATGGCTACACCTTC. Translated: CASSFTDDYGYTF.

In its sample, this clone was seen once. This chain joins TRBV7-9 and TRBJ1-6; TRBD1 might be the D (6 bases). CDR1 and CDR2 (germline): SEHNR, FQNEAQ (reference sequence). CDR3 length: 14 amino acids. Trimming removed 5 bases from V and 4 bases from J, with 9 bases in between. This CDR3 is CASSPDRYNSPLHF. In DNA, the CDR3 is TGTGCCAGCAGCCCGGACAGATATAATTCACCCCTCCACTTT. The full variable domain, with the rest looked up from reference TRBV7-9 and TRBJ1-6, is DTGVSQNPRHKITKRGQNVTFRCDPISEHNRLYWYRQTLGQGPEFLTYFQNEAQLEKSRLLSDRFSAERPKGSFSTLEIQRTEQGDSAMYLCASSPDRYNSPLHFGNGTRLTVT.

This clone showed up just once. The chain combines TRBV7-2 with TRBJ2-1; D remains unclear. Germline CDR1 SGHTA, CDR2 FQGNSA. Trimming cost V 2 bases and J 5 bases, with 10 bases left between them. CDR3 length: 14 amino acids. CDR3 in amino acids: CASSLFKGDNEQFF. In DNA form, the CDR3 reads TGTGCCAGCAGCTTATTCAAAGGTGACAATGAGCAGTTCTTC.

The rearrangement joins TRBV30 to TRBJ1-2; D might be TRBD1 (5 bases). The CDR3 has 15 residues. V lost 0 bases and J lost 1, with 12 bases in between. The germline V gene has CDR1 GTSNPN and CDR2 SVGIG (reference sequence). The CDR3 DNA follows: TGTGCCTGGAGTGTGGGGGACCGAGGTAACTATGGCTACACCTTC. It specifies CAWSVGDRGNYGYTF.

The rearrangement uses TRBV7-6 and TRBJ2-5; TRBD1 agrees at 8 bases. J gave up 1 base and V 7 bases, and 11 bases lay outside the gene matches. CDR3 length equals 16 residues. Germline-derived CDR1 and CDR2 are SGHVS and FNYEAQ. CDR3 nucleotides: TGTGCCAGCACCAGTCGGAGAACAGGGGGCCAAGAGACCCAGTACTTC. Its protein is CASTSRRTGGQETQYF. The variable domain in full, completed from reference TRBV7-6 and TRBJ2-5, reads GAGVSQSPRYKVTKRGQDVALRCDPISGHVSLYWYRQALGQGPEFLTYFNYEAQQDKSGLPNDRFSAERPEGSISTLTIQRTEQRDSAMYRCASTSRRTGGQETQYFGPGTRLLVL.

The DNA for the CDR3 is TGTGCCAGCAGCGGGGACAGGTGGAACACCGGGGAGCTGTTTTTT. Its translation: CASSGDRWNTGELFF. This sequence joins TRBV7-8 and TRBJ2-2, with 8 nucleotides matching TRBD1. Germline V CDR1 and CDR2: SGHVS, FQNEAQ. Unmatched junction bases numbered 3, after V lost 5 bases and J lost 1 base. This CDR3 has 15 amino acids.

The chain joins TRBV4-3 to TRBJ1-2; TRBD1 matches 9 bases. The ends lost 1 base at V and 7 bases at J; junction bases unmatched: 10. CDR1 and CDR2 from the germline V gene are LGHNA and YSLEER. The length of the CDR3 is 16 residues. This CDR3 is CASSQGGSTGGSGYTF. The CDR3 bases are TGCGCCAGCAGCCAAGGAGGGTCGACAGGGGGGTCTGGCTACACCTTC.

This chain links TRBV18 with TRBJ2-7; TRBD2 agrees at 10 bases. CDR3 length equals 14 residues. V gave up 6 bases and J gave up 2 bases; unmatched junction bases: 4. Germline lookup yields CDR1 KGHSH and CDR2 LQKENI. DNA for the CDR3: TGTGCCAGCTCGCGGACTAGCGGACCCTACGAGCAGTACTTC. This gives the protein CASSRTSGPYEQYF. Based on the CDR3 plus reference TRBV18 and TRBJ2-7, the full variable domain is NAGVMQNPRHLVRRRGQEARLRCSPMKGHSHVYWYRQLPEEGLKFMVYLQKENIIDESGMPKERFSAEFPKEGPSILRIQQVVRGDSAAYFCASSRTSGPYEQYFGPGTRLTVT.

The genes are TRBV14 and TRBJ1-2; D uncertain. V shed 1 base and J shed 4 bases, with 10 bases lying between them. From germline, CDR1 is SGHDN and CDR2 FVKESK. This CDR3 comprises 14 residues. CDR3 sequence reads: CASSQGAATYGYTF. The CDR3 coding sequence is TGTGCCAGCAGCCAAGGGGCCGCGACCTATGGCTACACCTTC.

As for this clone: Other DNA sequences in this specimen translate into the identical CDR3. The chain carries TRBV6-5 and TRBJ2-6; D not certain. V dropped 2 bases and J dropped 0 bases, with 5 bases sitting between them. The CDR3 runs 15 residues. CDR1 MNHEY and CDR2 SVGAGI come from the germline V gene. The CDR3 reads CASSYRSSGANVLTF. DNA of the CDR3: TGTGCCAGCAGTTACCGAAGCTCTGGGGCCAACGTCCTGACTTTC.

The chain employs TRBV2 and TRBJ1-5; TRBD1 is a possible D gene (6 bases). Trimming pared 9 bases from V and 6 bases from J, leaving 15 bases between. Germline lookup yields CDR1 SNHLY and CDR2 FYNNEI. The CDR3 is 13 amino acids. CDR3 protein: CASWGAGAQPQHF. CDR3 nucleotides: TGTGCCAGTTGGGGGGCAGGGGCTCAGCCCCAGCATTTT.

The chain combines TRBV28 with TRBJ1-6, with 9 bases that match TRBD1. The ends lost 4 bases at V and 6 bases at J; junction bases unmatched: 7. This CDR3 region has 16 residues. CDR1 is MDHEN, CDR2 SYDVKM, per germline. The CDR3 DNA sequence: TGTGCCAGCAGTTCGTCCCCGGGACAGGGTAATTCACCCCTCCACTTT. This encodes CASSSSPGQGNSPLHF.

This CDR3 reads CASSGRASDTQYF. The CDR3 DNA reads as TGTGCCAGCAGTGGCAGGGCATCCGATACGCAGTATTTT. This chain connects TRBV25-1 to TRBJ2-3, with TRBD1 as a possible D gene (5 bases). The germline V and J ends were trimmed by 4 bases and 6 bases, with 11 bases remaining between them. Germline CDR1 is MGHDK and CDR2 is SYGVNS. CDR3 length: 13 residues. Using reference TRBV25-1 and TRBJ2-3 for the parts outside the CDR3, the full variable domain is EADIYQTPRYLVIGTGKKITLECSQTMGHDKMYWYQQDPGMELHLIHYSYGVNSTEKGDLSSESTVSRIRTEHFPLTLESARPSHTSQYLCASSGRASDTQYFGPGTRLTVL.

This clone was detected only once. The chain has TRBV12-3 or TRBV12-4 and TRBJ2-7, with D hard to call. This CDR3 region has 11 residues. The ends were cut back, 3 bases at V and 3 bases at J, with 3 bases in the middle. The CDR3 DNA reads TGTGCCAGCAGTTTCTACTACGAGCAGTACTTC. Translating gives CASSFYYEQYF.

The chain employs TRBV6-2 or TRBV6-3 and TRBJ2-1; D ambiguous. The CDR3 extends over 16 amino acids. With 0 bases removed from V and 7 bases from J, the gap between germline ends came to 16 bases. CDR1 and CDR2 (germline): MNHEY, SVGEGT. This CDR3 reads CASSYSARASWNEQFF. The DNA for the CDR3 is TGTGCCAGCAGTTACTCGGCCAGAGCCTCGTGGAATGAGCAGTTCTTC.